A selection of T cell receptor beta chains follows, all from one sample in a study of blood T cell repertoires in COVID-19. The assay was immunoSEQ multiplex PCR, and TCRdb's table has in-frame clones only and misses some. The sample contains hundreds of thousands of clones, 85% to 90% of which appear only once. Sequencing input: PBMCs or T cells enriched from blood (not recorded which). The source of these receptors is a man aged 18-30 years who had recovered from COVID-19. CDR3s leave out the opening cysteine and the closing phenylalanine or tryptophan. The order of the fields is V gene, CDR3 protein.

v_gene: TRBV11-2; CDR3aa: ASSFRGGNNEQF
v_gene: TRBV5-1; CDR3aa: ASSFASGYNEQF
v_gene: TRBV28; CDR3aa: ASRTGGMNTEAF
v_gene: TRBV4-2; CDR3aa: ASSQAQGVINEQF
v_gene: TRBV28; CDR3aa: ASSLSGSGLLGDTQY
v_gene: TRBV28; CDR3aa: ASSGPGTETYEQY
v_gene: TRBV28; CDR3aa: ASSLTTLPLEQY
v_gene: TRBV29-1; CDR3aa: SSGEGETQY
v_gene: TRBV6-5; CDR3aa: ASRSTGNTEAF
v_gene: TRBV19; CDR3aa: ASSTSLIGAF
v_gene: TRBV9; CDR3aa: ASSVTSQGQGSADYGYT
v_gene: TRBV27; CDR3aa: ASRLQGAGNQPQH
v_gene: TRBV7-9; CDR3aa: ASSYGRQGARKTQY
v_gene: TRBV28; CDR3aa: ASSSLMGQGLGYT
v_gene: TRBV6-2/TRBV6-3; CDR3aa: ASSFRDRAYEQY
v_gene: TRBV2; CDR3aa: ASRQGYEQY
v_gene: TRBV28; CDR3aa: ASSTGGAAYNSPLH